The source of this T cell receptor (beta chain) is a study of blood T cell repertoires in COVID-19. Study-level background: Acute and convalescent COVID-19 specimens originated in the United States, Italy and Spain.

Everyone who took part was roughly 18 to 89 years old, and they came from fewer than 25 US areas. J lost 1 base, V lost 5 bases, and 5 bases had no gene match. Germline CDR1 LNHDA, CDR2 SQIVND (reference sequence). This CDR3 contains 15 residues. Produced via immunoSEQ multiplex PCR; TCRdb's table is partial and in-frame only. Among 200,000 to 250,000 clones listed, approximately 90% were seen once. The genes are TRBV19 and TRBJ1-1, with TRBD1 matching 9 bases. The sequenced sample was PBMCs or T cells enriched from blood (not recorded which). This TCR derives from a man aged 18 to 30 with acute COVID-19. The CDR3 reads CASSEQGAGNTEAFF. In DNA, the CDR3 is TGTGCCAGTAGTGAACAGGGGGCTGGGAACACTGAAGCTTTCTTT.